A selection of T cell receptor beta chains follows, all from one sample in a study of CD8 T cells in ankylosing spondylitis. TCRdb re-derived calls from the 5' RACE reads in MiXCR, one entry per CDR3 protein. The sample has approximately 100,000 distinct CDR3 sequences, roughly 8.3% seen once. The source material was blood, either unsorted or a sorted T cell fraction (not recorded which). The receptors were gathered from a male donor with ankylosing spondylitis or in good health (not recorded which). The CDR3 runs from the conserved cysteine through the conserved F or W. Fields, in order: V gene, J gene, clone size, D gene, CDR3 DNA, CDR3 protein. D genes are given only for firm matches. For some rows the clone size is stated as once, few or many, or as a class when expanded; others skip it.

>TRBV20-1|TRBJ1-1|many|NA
TGCAGTGCTAGAGATCTCGGGGCCATGAACACTGAAGCTTTCTTT
CSARDLGAMNTEAFF
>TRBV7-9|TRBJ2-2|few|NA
TGTGCCAGCAGCTTAGCGCGGGGTTCGAACACCGGGGAGCTGTTTTTT
CASSLARGSNTGELFF
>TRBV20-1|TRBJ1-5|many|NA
TGCAGTGCTAGTGGCTCCGGGAGGGGAAATCAGCCCCAGCATTTT
CSASGSGRGNQPQHF
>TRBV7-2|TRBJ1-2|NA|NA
TGTGCCAGCATCCCGGGGGGGCCGCACTATGGCTACACCTTC
CASIPGGPHYGYTF
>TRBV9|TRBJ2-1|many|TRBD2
TGTGCCAGCAGCGTAGCCCGGGACTATTCCTACAATGAGCAGTTCTTC
CASSVARDYSYNEQFF
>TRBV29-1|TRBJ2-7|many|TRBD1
TGCAGCGTCGCTGGACAGGGATCCTACGAGCAGTACTTC
CSVAGQGSYEQYF
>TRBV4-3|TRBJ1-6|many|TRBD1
TGCGCCAGCAGCCAGGACAGGGGGCGAAATTCACCCCTCCACTTT
CASSQDRGRNSPLHF
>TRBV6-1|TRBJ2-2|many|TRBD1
TGTGCCAGCAGCTGGGACAGGGGGCAAGCCGGGGAGCTGTTTTTT
CASSWDRGQAGELFF
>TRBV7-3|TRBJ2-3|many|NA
TGTGCCAGCAGCTCGGCCTCTACCACAGATACGCAGTATTTT
CASSSASTTDTQYF
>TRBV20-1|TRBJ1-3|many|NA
TGCAGTGCTAGAGATAGAAGGAACTCTGGAAACACCATATATTTT
CSARDRRNSGNTIYF
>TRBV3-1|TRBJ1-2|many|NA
TGTGCCAGCAGCCTGCAAAAATATTTACAGGGAAGCTATGGCTACACCTTC
CASSLQKYLQGSYGYTF
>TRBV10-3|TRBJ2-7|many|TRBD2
TGTGCCATCAGTGATGGTCTAGCGGGCCCTGGAGGAACAAGATACGAGCAGTACTTC
CAISDGLAGPGGTRYEQYF
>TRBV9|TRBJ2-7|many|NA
TGTGCCAGCAGCGTAGATATGGGAGGGGGTTCCTACGAGCAGTACTTC
CASSVDMGGGSYEQYF
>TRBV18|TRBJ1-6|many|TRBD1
TGTGCCAGCTCACCGGGGACAGGAGGTTTTTCACCCCTCCACTTT
CASSPGTGGFSPLHF
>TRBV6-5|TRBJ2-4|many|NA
TGTGCCAGCAGTTACGACAATCGGAGGAACATTCAGTACTTC
CASSYDNRRNIQYF
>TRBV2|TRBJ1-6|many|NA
TGTGCCAGCAAATCCCCCGACAGTCTTAATTCACCCCTCCACTTT
CASKSPDSLNSPLHF
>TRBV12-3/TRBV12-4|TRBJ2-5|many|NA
TGTGCCAGCAGACCGGGCCCTGCGGAGACCCAGTACTTC
CASRPGPAETQYF
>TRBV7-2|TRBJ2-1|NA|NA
TGTGCCAGCAGCTTAGACGGCAGGGCTTACGATGAGCAGTTCTTC
CASSLDGRAYDEQFF
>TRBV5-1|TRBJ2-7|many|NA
TGCGCCAGCAGCCGGAACAGTCAGGATGAGCAGTACTTC
CASSRNSQDEQYF
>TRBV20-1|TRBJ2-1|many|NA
TGCAGTGCTAGACCGACAGGTGAGAATGAGCAGTTCTTC
CSARPTGENEQFF
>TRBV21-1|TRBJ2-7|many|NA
TGTGCCAGCAGCAAAGATGACCAGGCCATGACTTGCGAGCAGTACTTC
CASSKDDQAMTCEQYF
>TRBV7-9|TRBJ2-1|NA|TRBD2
TGTGCCAGCAGCCCGAGACTAGCGGGATTTCACCCGTTCTTC
CASSPRLAGFHPFF